Each of the 4 T cell receptor beta chains below was sequenced from the same sample in a study of blood T cell repertoires in COVID-19. Generated by immunoSEQ multiplex PCR, the TCRdb table keeps only in-frame clones and is missing some. The sample shows 100,000 to 140,000 clones, over 60% of them seen only once. Sequencing used peripheral blood. The source is a man in his 70s with acute or convalescent COVID-19.

The chain joins TRBV7-3 to TRBJ1-2; TRBD1 agrees at 9 bases. CDR1 and CDR2 (germline): SGHTA, FQGTGA. The CDR3 runs 14 residues. Germline trimming cut 3 bases from V and 8 bases from J; bases unmatched to any gene: 7. CDR3: CASSFTQGARGYTF. The CDR3 DNA sequence: TGTGCCAGCAGCTTCACACAGGGGGCGCGAGGCTACACCTTC.

The chain links TRBV9 to TRBJ2-1; 15 bases agree with TRBD2. Germline assignment: CDR1 SGDLS and CDR2 YYNGEE. This CDR3 is 16 amino acids long. The V and J ends lost 4 bases and 8 bases, in that order; junction bases with no gene match: 7. The CDR3 loop is CASSTLGTSGGYEQFF. CDR3 sequence (DNA): TGTGCCAGCAGCACCCTTGGGACTAGCGGGGGGTATGAGCAGTTCTTC.

This chain connects TRBV11-3 to TRBJ2-2; D ambiguous. The CDR3 length is 13 residues. CDR1 is SGHNT and CDR2 is YENEEA in the germline V gene. Trimming removed 4 bases at V and 4 bases at J, with 7 bases between. For the CDR3, the DNA is TGTGCCAGCAGCTCCGAGCCCACCGGGGAGCTGTTTTTT. It specifies CASSSEPTGELFF.

The rearrangement joins TRBV27 to TRBJ2-7, with D hard to call. CDR3 size: 15 residues. Germline CDR1 reads MNHEY; CDR2 reads SMNVEV (reference sequence). Trimming stripped 3 bases from V and 0 bases from J, with 12 bases between. The CDR3 loop reads CASSFEAGYSYEQYF. The CDR3 DNA is TGTGCCAGCAGTTTTGAAGCCGGGTACTCCTACGAGCAGTACTTC.